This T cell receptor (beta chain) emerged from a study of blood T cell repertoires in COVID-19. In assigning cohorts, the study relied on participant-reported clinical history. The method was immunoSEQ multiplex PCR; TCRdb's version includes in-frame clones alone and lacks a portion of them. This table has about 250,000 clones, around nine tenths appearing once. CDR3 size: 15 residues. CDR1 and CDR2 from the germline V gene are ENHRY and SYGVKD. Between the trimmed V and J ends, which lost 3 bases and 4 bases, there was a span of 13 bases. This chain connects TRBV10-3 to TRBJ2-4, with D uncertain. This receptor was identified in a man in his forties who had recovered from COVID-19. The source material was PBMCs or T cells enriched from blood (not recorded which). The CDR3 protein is CAISEHERGKNIQYF. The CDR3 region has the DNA TGTGCCATCAGTGAACACGAAAGAGGAAAAAACATTCAGTACTTC.